The 27 T cell receptor beta chains in this list originate from one sample, sequenced in a study of T cells in tuberculosis. Clones were read by immunoSEQ multiplex PCR, and TCRdb kept only the in-frame ones, dropping some. The sample has 31,000 or so clones, about 82% seen once. Time point meaning: new active TB diagnosis, blood taken before or within 7 days of starting treatment. The sequencing here drew on PBMCs, taken at tuberculosis diagnosis. These receptors all come from an adult with tuberculosis.

This clone was seen just once. This chain joins TRBV14 and TRBJ1-2, with a possible D match to TRBD1 (6 bases). Germline CDR1 SGHDN, CDR2 FVKESK. CDR3 length: 14 residues. With 0 bases removed from V and 5 bases from J, the gap between germline ends came to 10 bases. Here the CDR3 reads CASSQDSRGYGYTF. The CDR3 DNA reads TGTGCCAGCAGCCAAGATTCGAGGGGGTATGGCTACACCTTC.

The CDR3 sequence is CAWSGGFNSNQPQHF. Here the CDR3 DNA reads TGTGCCTGGAGTGGCGGATTCAATAGCAATCAGCCCCAGCATTTT. The chain carries TRBV30 and TRBJ1-5, with D unclear. CDR3 size: 15 residues. V was cut by 1 base and J by 0 bases, with 10 bases left in between. Germline V gene lookup returns CDR1 GTSNPN and CDR2 SVGIG (reference sequence).

This rearrangement joins TRBV5-1 to TRBJ1-1; perhaps TRBD1 as D (5 bases). V shed 2 bases and J shed 5 bases, with 10 bases lying between them. Germline V gene lookup returns CDR1 SGHRS and CDR2 YFSETQ. This CDR3 has 13 amino acids. CDR3 region: CASSFPGLTEAFF. The CDR3 DNA reads TGCGCCAGCAGCTTCCCAGGGTTGACTGAAGCTTTCTTT.

V and J are TRBV21-1 and TRBJ1-5; TRBD1 is taken as the D call from the table, unchecked against the DNA. TRBV21-1 counts as a pseudogene. The CDR3 spans 17 residues. The CDR3 here is CASSKAGQVYSNQPQHF. CDR3 in DNA: TGTGCCAGCAGCAAAGCGGGACAGGTATATAGCAATCAGCCCCAGCATTTT.

Only a few counts were recorded for this clone. The chain couples TRBV6-5 to TRBJ2-3, with 9 bases fitting TRBD1. The V segment lost 6 bases and the J segment 2 bases; nucleotides outside the gene matches: 6. The CDR3 has 15 amino acids. CDR1 and CDR2 from the germline V gene are MNHEY and SVGAGI. CDR3 residues: CASRLGQGATDTQYF. CDR3 nucleotides: TGTGCCAGCAGACTGGGACAGGGAGCCACAGATACGCAGTATTTT.

V and J are TRBV28 and TRBJ1-2; 9 positions agree with TRBD1. J lost 4 bases, V lost 5 bases, and 8 bases had no gene match. The germline V gene encodes CDR1 MDHEN and CDR2 SYDVKM. The CDR3 is made up of 15 amino acids. CDR3 in DNA: TGTGCCAGCAGTCCGGAAACAGGGGGCTCCTATGGCTACACCTTC. Residues: CASSPETGGSYGYTF.

This sequence joins TRBV11-2 and TRBJ2-3; D is unclear. V dropped 5 bases and J dropped 5 bases, with 8 bases sitting between them. Germline V gene lookup returns CDR1 SGHAT and CDR2 FQNNGV. This CDR3 spans 12 amino acids. CDR3 sequence (DNA): TGTGCCAGCAGCCCCACCGGAGATACGCAGTATTTT. Protein sequence: CASSPTGDTQYF.

The chain carries TRBV11-2 and TRBJ2-7, with D unclear. Per germline, CDR1 SGHAT and CDR2 FQNNGV. This CDR3 is built from 12 residues. V was cut by 3 bases and J by 6 bases, with 9 bases left in between. The CDR3 sequence is CASSFSFGEQYF. DNA for the CDR3: TGTGCCAGCAGCTTTAGCTTCGGCGAGCAGTACTTC.

The rearrangement links TRBV30 to TRBJ2-7; D uncertain. The germline V gene has CDR1 GTSNPN and CDR2 SVGIG (reference sequence). The CDR3 is 11 residues long. V dropped 4 bases and J dropped 4 bases, with 8 bases sitting between them. Here the CDR3 reads CAWNQDYEQYF. The CDR3 bases are TGTGCCTGGAACCAGGATTACGAGCAGTACTTC.

The gene calls are TRBV19 and TRBJ1-1; 8 nucleotides match TRBD1. With 4 bases clipped from V and 11 bases from J, the junction kept 9 bases outside the gene matches. The CDR3 spans 13 residues. The germline CDR1 and CDR2 sequences are LNHDA and SQIVND (reference sequence). CDR3 DNA sequence: TGTGCCAGTAGTAACAGGGGGATGAGGGTTGCTTTCTTT. Translating gives CASSNRGMRVAFF.

This rearrangement joins TRBV7-8 to TRBJ1-5, with D unclear. The V and J ends lost 7 bases and 6 bases respectively, with 16 bases between them. The CDR3 covers 14 residues. Germline lookup yields CDR1 SGHVS and CDR2 FQNEAQ. The CDR3, as DNA: TGTGCCAGCACCCGCACTGAGGGTCGTCAGCCCCAGCATTTT. It codes for CASTRTEGRQPQHF.

V and J are TRBV27 and TRBJ2-7; the match to TRBD2 covers 8 bases. The CDR3 has 16 amino acids. V lost 2 bases and J lost 1; bases outside the gene matches: 7. The germline V gene encodes CDR1 MNHEY and CDR2 SMNVEV (reference sequence). The CDR3: CASSLEASGGSYEQYF. As DNA, the CDR3 is TGTGCCAGCAGTTTAGAGGCCAGCGGGGGTTCCTACGAGCAGTACTTC.

The genes are TRBV30 and TRBJ2-7, with no clear D. Trimming pared 3 bases from V and 3 bases from J, leaving 6 bases between. Germline CDR1 is GTSNPN and CDR2 is SVGIG (reference sequence). This CDR3 contains 11 residues. DNA of the CDR3: TGTGCCTGGAGACAGTACTACGAGCAGTACTTC. Its protein is CAWRQYYEQYF.

This CDR3 is CASRQQGIPYEQYF. CDR3 DNA sequence: TGTGCCAGCAGGCAACAGGGGATACCCTACGAGCAGTACTTC. The chain is built from TRBV6-5 and TRBJ2-7, with TRBD1 matching over 7 bases. The germline V gene encodes CDR1 MNHEY and CDR2 SVGAGI. V was clipped by 6 bases and J by 2 bases; unmatched bases: 7. The CDR3 is made up of 14 amino acids.

The rearrangement uses TRBV30 and TRBJ1-1; the match to TRBD1 covers 8 bases. V trimming: 1 base; J trimming: 9 bases; junction bases outside the gene matches: 7. In germline, CDR1 is GTSNPN, CDR2 SVGIG (reference sequence). This CDR3 region has 13 residues. This chain's CDR3 is CAWSAEQGGKAFF. The CDR3 DNA is TGTGCCTGGAGTGCGGAACAGGGGGGGAAAGCTTTCTTT.

The V call is TRBV2, the J call TRBJ2-5, with 9 bases lining up with TRBD1. The CDR3 length is 15 residues. Germline V gene lookup returns CDR1 SNHLY and CDR2 FYNNEI. Germline trimming cut 5 bases from V and 5 bases from J; bases unmatched to any gene: 9. This CDR3 is CASSTLGTGMETQYF. CDR3 sequence (DNA): TGTGCCAGCAGTACTCTCGGGACAGGGATGGAGACCCAGTACTTC.

The V call is TRBV18, the J call TRBJ2-2; D is possibly TRBD1 (6 bases). Deletions cut 3 bases from V and 1 base from J, with 12 bases between. This CDR3 spans 16 amino acids. The V gene's germline CDR1 is KGHSH and CDR2 LQKENI. CDR3 coding DNA: TGTGCCAGCTCACCCGCGTCGACAGGGAACACCGGGGAGCTGTTTTTT. Amino acid sequence: CASSPASTGNTGELFF.

The chain joins TRBV19 to TRBJ1-1, with unresolved D. This CDR3 comprises 15 residues. The ends were cut back, 7 bases at V and 0 bases at J, with 15 bases in the middle. Germline V lookup: CDR1 LNHDA, CDR2 SQIVND (reference sequence). Here the CDR3 reads CASTLGRQMNTEAFF. In nucleotides, the CDR3 is TGTGCCAGTACCCTGGGGAGACAAATGAACACTGAAGCTTTCTTT.

The V call is TRBV4-1, the J call TRBJ2-1; 8 bases fit TRBD2. V trimming: 3 bases; J trimming: 9 bases; junction bases outside the gene matches: 13. CDR1 MGHRA and CDR2 YSYEKL come from the germline V gene. The CDR3 has 16 residues. CDR3 coding DNA: TGCGCCAGCAGCCATCTCGGACTAGCCAACGTCGGTGAGCAGTTCTTC. It is translated as CASSHLGLANVGEQFF.

The rearrangement uses TRBV30 and TRBJ1-1, with D possibly matching TRBD1 (6 bases). The length of the CDR3 is 13 residues. Germline loops: CDR1 GTSNPN, CDR2 SVGIG (reference sequence). With 3 bases removed from V and 3 bases from J, the gap between germline ends came to 11 bases. The DNA for the CDR3 is TGTGCCTGGAGCCTACAGGGAGACACTGAAGCTTTCTTT. As protein: CAWSLQGDTEAFF.

The chain combines TRBV5-1 with TRBJ2-3, with 11 bases aligning to TRBD2. The CDR3 length is 16 residues. Germline lookup yields CDR1 SGHRS and CDR2 YFSETQ. V was pared by 3 bases and J by 3 bases, with 6 bases of the junction left unmatched. The CDR3 nucleotides are TGCGCCAGCAGCTCAGAACTAGCGGGGGTTACAGATACGCAGTATTTT. Amino acid sequence: CASSSELAGVTDTQYF.

The chain recombines TRBV7-9 with TRBJ1-1; 8 bases fit TRBD1. This CDR3 has 15 amino acids. V shed 3 bases and J 1 base; nucleotides not matched to a gene: 4. CDR1 and CDR2 (germline): SEHNR, FQNEAQ (reference sequence). CDR3 coding DNA: TGTGCCAGCAGCTTTGAGACAGGGGCGAACACTGAAGCTTTCTTT. Amino acids: CASSFETGANTEAFF. Full variable domain (remainder filled in from reference TRBV7-9 and TRBJ1-1): DTGVSQNPRHKITKRGQNVTFRCDPISEHNRLYWYRQTLGQGPEFLTYFQNEAQLEKSRLLSDRFSAERPKGSFSTLEIQRTEQGDSAMYLCASSFETGANTEAFFGQGTRLTVV.

The V and J genes are TRBV15 and TRBJ2-1; D possibly corresponds to TRBD2 (5 bases). V was clipped by 0 bases and J by 10 bases, with 16 bases between them. Germline V CDR1 and CDR2: LNHNV, YYDKDF (reference sequence). The CDR3 has 15 amino acids. In DNA form, the CDR3 reads TGTGCCACCAGCAGAGATTGGCAGACCCGGAGGGAGCAGTTCTTC. Residues: CATSRDWQTRREQFF.

This clone came up once. This chain uses TRBV9 with TRBJ2-5; 11 nucleotides line up with TRBD2. With 4 bases clipped from V and 4 bases from J, the junction kept 6 bases outside the gene matches. Germline V gene sequence: CDR1 SGDLS, CDR2 YYNGEE. The CDR3 is 15 residues long. The DNA for the CDR3 is TGTGCCAGCAGCTTAACTAGCGGGGGTGGAGAGACCCAGTACTTC. Amino acid sequence: CASSLTSGGGETQYF.

This chain joins TRBV6-5 and TRBJ1-4; 8 bases align to TRBD1. The CDR3 is made up of 15 amino acids. Germline V gives CDR1 MNHEY, CDR2 SVGAGI. J gave up 4 bases and V 4 bases, and 5 bases lay outside the gene matches. Here the CDR3 reads CASSSGQVVNEKLFF. CDR3 DNA sequence: TGTGCCAGCAGTTCGGGACAGGTCGTTAATGAAAAACTGTTTTTT.

The gene calls are TRBV9 and TRBJ2-1; 7 positions agree with TRBD2. CDR1 SGDLS and CDR2 YYNGEE come from the germline V gene. This CDR3 is 14 amino acids long. Trimming took 3 bases from V and 6 from J; bases not matched to a gene: 6. This chain's CDR3 is CASSADSGANEQFF. CDR3 nucleotide sequence: TGTGCCAGCAGCGCCGACAGCGGGGCCAATGAGCAGTTCTTC.

The V gene is TRBV7-7, the J gene TRBJ2-3; D perhaps matches TRBD1 (5 bases). Germline-derived CDR1 and CDR2 are SSHAT and FNYEAQ (reference sequence). CDR3 length equals 14 residues. The V end was cut by 5 bases, the J end by 2 bases, with 11 bases between. The CDR3 DNA follows: TGTGCCAGCAGCCACCAAGGGGTCACAGATACGCAGTATTTT. Translating it yields CASSHQGVTDTQYF. The full variable domain, its missing parts supplied by reference TRBV7-7 and TRBJ2-3, is GAGVSQSPRYKVTKRGQDVTLRCDPISSHATLYWYQQALGQGPEFLTYFNYEAQPDKSGLPSDRFSAERPEGSISTLTIQRTEQRDSAMYRCASSHQGVTDTQYFGPGTRLTVL.